A selection of T cell receptor beta chains follows, all from one sample in a study of blood T cells in healthy people across ages. TCRdb processed the 5' RACE reads anew with MiXCR; each CDR3 protein has one entry. The sample lists about 970,000 distinct CDR3 sequences; roughly half were seen once. Sequenced input: blood. The receptors come from a woman in her sixties in good health. CDR3s include the opening cysteine and the closing phenylalanine or tryptophan. Each record gives: clone size, V gene, CDR3 length, CDR3 protein. Where a row states a size, it is once, few, many or the class of an expanded clone; other rows omit it.

>few|TRBV29-1|15
CSVASTSESTDTQYF
>few|TRBV25-1|12
CAGQAGQETQYF
>-|TRBV18|15
CAGSPRTTSYNEQFF
>few|TRBV5-1|13
CASSAEGPDTQYF
>-|TRBV6-5|15
CASSYRLDGANVLTF
>-|TRBV24-1|15
CATSDPSRGQGPQHF
>-|TRBV20-1|20
CSAREPRQGVRSRVRNEQFF
>few|TRBV29-1|14
CSVGPGTGVFEQFF
>once|TRBV4-1|15
CASSHPSGRAYEQYF
>-|TRBV7-8|13
CASGARVQETQYF
>-|TRBV27|13
CASSLFPGGTQYF
>-|TRBV29-1|13
CSARAPSSYEQYF
>-|TRBV20-1|14
CSASQQGMLETQYF
>-|TRBV7-2|19
CASSTRSGLAFGGKNIQYF
>-|TRBV6-1|17
CASSEGLAGGSSDEQYF
>few|TRBV29-1|17
CSVVRLAGYLSYNEQFF
>-|TRBV9|14
CASSAQGATYEQYF
>few|TRBV24-1|11
CATSGRLKQYF
>once|TRBV27|13
CASPGGETTVAFF
>-|TRBV6-6|15
CASSYSDPNGETQYF
>-|TRBV18|16
CASSPEGRAGGDTQYF
>few|TRBV14|14
CASSQGQMNTEAFF
>-|TRBV7-2|15
CASRGPGIATYEQYF
>-|TRBV5-1|16
CASSPTGTGLTGELFF
>-|TRBV7-2|15
CASSLKTGSYYEQYF
>few|TRBV30|15
CAWSGTGAYSYEQYF
>few|TRBV5-1|12
CASRGLSDTQYF
>-|TRBV2|12
CASSATAQPQHF
>-|TRBV20-1|18
CSARLSGGVTSGYNEQFF
>-|TRBV11-2|15
CASSLQAAKNYEQYF
>-|TRBV12-3/TRBV12-4|15
CASSRTSGIIDEQYF
>-|TRBV20-1|14
CSATRLTSTDTQYF
>-|TRBV4-2|16
CASSQDGTSGQETQYF